These T cell receptor beta chains were read from a single sample in a study of blood T cell repertoires in COVID-19. Generated by immunoSEQ multiplex PCR, the TCRdb table keeps only in-frame clones and is missing some. The sample shows over 350,000 clones, about 85% of them seen only once. The specimen was PBMCs or T cells enriched from blood (not recorded which). Receptor source: a woman younger than 35 with acute COVID-19. Both conserved end residues are part of each CDR3. Fields, in order: clone size, V gene, CDR3 length, J gene, CDR3 protein. Some rows have no size entry. The others give once, few or many, or a class for an expanded clone.

clone_size: many
v_call: TRBV6-5
cdr3_length: 16
j_call: TRBJ1-3
cdr3_aa: CASSYSIHSSGNTIYF

clone_size: .
v_call: TRBV7-9
cdr3_length: 15
j_call: TRBJ2-7
cdr3_aa: CASSLGGLLSYEQYF

clone_size: .
v_call: TRBV18
cdr3_length: 14
j_call: TRBJ1-1
cdr3_aa: CASSPARENTEAFF

clone_size: .
v_call: TRBV6-2/TRBV6-3
cdr3_length: 13
j_call: TRBJ2-7
cdr3_aa: CASSIGSLVEQYF

clone_size: once
v_call: TRBV5-1
cdr3_length: 13
j_call: TRBJ1-1
cdr3_aa: CASSPPGGTEAFF

clone_size: .
v_call: TRBV11-1
cdr3_length: 16
j_call: TRBJ2-3
cdr3_aa: CASSLVGAQVADTQYF

clone_size: .
v_call: TRBV23-1
cdr3_length: 13
j_call: TRBJ2-2
cdr3_aa: CASSQEGAGELFF

clone_size: .
v_call: TRBV10-3
cdr3_length: 14
j_call: TRBJ2-2
cdr3_aa: CAISRTGMGGELFF

clone_size: once
v_call: TRBV20-1
cdr3_length: 14
j_call: TRBJ2-7
cdr3_aa: CSASDSGITYEQYF

clone_size: .
v_call: TRBV4-3
cdr3_length: 16
j_call: TRBJ2-1
cdr3_aa: CASSPSRDTSYNEQFF

clone_size: .
v_call: TRBV27
cdr3_length: 16
j_call: TRBJ1-4
cdr3_aa: CASSPTGPFSPEKLFF

clone_size: .
v_call: TRBV6-5
cdr3_length: 15
j_call: TRBJ1-2
cdr3_aa: CASRIGTGGAGGYTF

clone_size: .
v_call: TRBV2
cdr3_length: 14
j_call: TRBJ2-7
cdr3_aa: CASSAGTGPYEQYF

clone_size: .
v_call: TRBV5-4
cdr3_length: 15
j_call: TRBJ2-3
cdr3_aa: CASAGSGSSADTQYF

clone_size: .
v_call: TRBV25-1
cdr3_length: 12
j_call: TRBJ1-2
cdr3_aa: CASQGLHRHYTF

clone_size: .
v_call: TRBV7-8
cdr3_length: 19
j_call: TRBJ2-5
cdr3_aa: CASSQLWISGDKIQETQYF

clone_size: once
v_call: TRBV6-5
cdr3_length: 15
j_call: TRBJ2-7
cdr3_aa: CASSSTPRGRYEQYF

clone_size: once
v_call: TRBV29-1
cdr3_length: 15
j_call: TRBJ1-4
cdr3_aa: CSVGQGQGANEKLFF

clone_size: .
v_call: TRBV12-5
cdr3_length: 16
j_call: TRBJ2-1
cdr3_aa: CASGPLAGGGYNEQFF

clone_size: once
v_call: TRBV29-1
cdr3_length: 11
j_call: TRBJ1-1
cdr3_aa: CSVLGGSEAFF

clone_size: .
v_call: TRBV5-1
cdr3_length: 14
j_call: TRBJ1-2
cdr3_aa: CASSLEPKSYGYTF

clone_size: .
v_call: TRBV7-2
cdr3_length: 15
j_call: TRBJ2-3
cdr3_aa: CASSLVSSGSDTQYF

clone_size: .
v_call: TRBV5-4
cdr3_length: 15
j_call: TRBJ2-2
cdr3_aa: CASSEGLMNTGELFF

clone_size: few
v_call: TRBV11-2
cdr3_length: 14
j_call: TRBJ1-1
cdr3_aa: CASSLGGVITEAFF

clone_size: .
v_call: TRBV2
cdr3_length: 15
j_call: TRBJ2-1
cdr3_aa: CASRKTGKLYNEQFF

clone_size: .
v_call: TRBV6-6
cdr3_length: 14
j_call: TRBJ1-1
cdr3_aa: CASSQQVASTEAFF

clone_size: .
v_call: TRBV29-1
cdr3_length: 12
j_call: TRBJ1-1
cdr3_aa: CSHQTTLAKAFF

clone_size: .
v_call: TRBV6-5
cdr3_length: 15
j_call: TRBJ1-5
cdr3_aa: CASSSGTESNQPQHF

clone_size: .
v_call: TRBV10-3
cdr3_length: 13
j_call: TRBJ1-6
cdr3_aa: CAISAGQGSPLHF

clone_size: .
v_call: TRBV3-1/TRBV3-2
cdr3_length: 16
j_call: TRBJ2-7
cdr3_aa: CASSPSLAAGKYEQYF

clone_size: .
v_call: TRBV6-5
cdr3_length: 16
j_call: TRBJ2-7
cdr3_aa: CASSYSIGSGLYEQYF

clone_size: .
v_call: TRBV6-5
cdr3_length: 14
j_call: TRBJ1-1
cdr3_aa: CASSYAEQGTEAFF

clone_size: .
v_call: TRBV24-1
cdr3_length: 15
j_call: TRBJ2-3
cdr3_aa: CATSDRTSRTDTQYF

clone_size: .
v_call: TRBV4-3
cdr3_length: 17
j_call: TRBJ1-6
cdr3_aa: CASSQDMRDNPFSPLHF

clone_size: .
v_call: TRBV7-3
cdr3_length: 14
j_call: TRBJ1-2
cdr3_aa: CASSLNPQGQGYTF

clone_size: .
v_call: TRBV6-5
cdr3_length: 14
j_call: TRBJ2-2
cdr3_aa: CASSYSPSAGELFF

clone_size: .
v_call: TRBV5-1
cdr3_length: 15
j_call: TRBJ1-4
cdr3_aa: CASSLVGAVNEKLFF

clone_size: once
v_call: TRBV2
cdr3_length: 14
j_call: TRBJ1-2
cdr3_aa: CASSEGTGPYGYTF

clone_size: .
v_call: TRBV6-2/TRBV6-3
cdr3_length: 17
j_call: TRBJ1-1
cdr3_aa: CASSYPRDPSVGTEAFF

clone_size: .
v_call: TRBV12-5
cdr3_length: 13
j_call: TRBJ2-1
cdr3_aa: CASGPDRAVEQFF

clone_size: .
v_call: TRBV12-3/TRBV12-4
cdr3_length: 13
j_call: TRBJ1-1
cdr3_aa: CASHLGRSTEAFF

clone_size: .
v_call: TRBV6-2/TRBV6-3
cdr3_length: 17
j_call: TRBJ2-7
cdr3_aa: CASSKRSPGLAVYEQYF

clone_size: .
v_call: TRBV11-3
cdr3_length: 15
j_call: TRBJ2-1
cdr3_aa: CASSRGLAGGGEQFF

clone_size: .
v_call: TRBV6-2/TRBV6-3
cdr3_length: 16
j_call: TRBJ2-7
cdr3_aa: CASSYSRTSGNYEQYF

clone_size: .
v_call: TRBV30
cdr3_length: 17
j_call: TRBJ2-7
cdr3_aa: CAWRSSLPGQGAYEQYF

clone_size: .
v_call: TRBV7-2
cdr3_length: 14
j_call: TRBJ2-3
cdr3_aa: CASSPGLASDTQYF

clone_size: once
v_call: TRBV29-1
cdr3_length: 11
j_call: TRBJ2-5
cdr3_aa: CSVRQPETQYF

clone_size: .
v_call: TRBV28
cdr3_length: 11
j_call: TRBJ1-1
cdr3_aa: CAIGAVIEAFF

clone_size: .
v_call: TRBV3-1/TRBV3-2
cdr3_length: 15
j_call: TRBJ2-5
cdr3_aa: CASSLPRLAKETQYF

clone_size: .
v_call: TRBV7-9
cdr3_length: 14
j_call: TRBJ1-1
cdr3_aa: CASSFGYMNTEAFF

clone_size: .
v_call: TRBV5-4
cdr3_length: 13
j_call: TRBJ1-2
cdr3_aa: CASSLDEAYGYTF

clone_size: .
v_call: TRBV9
cdr3_length: 16
j_call: TRBJ2-7
cdr3_aa: CASSVEAGVYPYEQYF